These 3 T cell receptor beta chains were sequenced from one sample in a study of blood T cell repertoires in COVID-19. Generated by immunoSEQ multiplex PCR, the TCRdb table keeps only in-frame clones and is missing some. The data contain around 300,000 clones, approximately 83% of them singletons. The sample comprised peripheral blood. All receptors come from a woman in her seventies with acute or convalescent COVID-19.

This sequence joins TRBV5-5 and TRBJ2-5; D remains unclear. The length of the CDR3 is 13 residues. Germline V gene lookup returns CDR1 SGHKS and CDR2 YYEKEE (reference sequence). The V and J ends lost 2 bases and 2 bases respectively, with 7 bases between them. The chain's CDR3 is CASSFLQQETQYF. CDR3 bases: TGTGCCAGCAGCTTTCTCCAGCAAGAGACCCAGTACTTC.

The J gene is TRBJ1-5, the V gene TRBV29-1; D may be TRBD1 (6 bases). Germline assignment: CDR1 SQVTM and CDR2 ANQGSEA. The CDR3 runs 13 residues. Trimming stripped 7 bases from V and 7 bases from J, with 17 bases between. CDR3 protein: CSGGGSKGQPQHF. CDR3 sequence (DNA): TGCAGCGGGGGGGGCAGTAAGGGGCAGCCCCAGCATTTT. Variable domain in full (rest from reference TRBV29-1 and TRBJ1-5): SAVISQKPSRDICQRGTSLTIQCQVDSQVTMMFWYRQQPGQSLTLIATANQGSEATYESGFVIDKFPISRPNLTFSTLTVSNMSPEDSSIYLCSGGGSKGQPQHFGDGTRLSIL.

The chain uses TRBV19 and TRBJ2-7; D is unclear. Deletions cut 5 bases from V and 3 bases from J, with 11 bases between. Germline-derived CDR1 and CDR2 are LNHDA and SQIVND (reference sequence). The CDR3 is 13 residues long. The CDR3 region has the DNA TGTGCCAGTAGTCAAACTACTGGCTACGAGCAGTACTTC. It translates to CASSQTTGYEQYF.